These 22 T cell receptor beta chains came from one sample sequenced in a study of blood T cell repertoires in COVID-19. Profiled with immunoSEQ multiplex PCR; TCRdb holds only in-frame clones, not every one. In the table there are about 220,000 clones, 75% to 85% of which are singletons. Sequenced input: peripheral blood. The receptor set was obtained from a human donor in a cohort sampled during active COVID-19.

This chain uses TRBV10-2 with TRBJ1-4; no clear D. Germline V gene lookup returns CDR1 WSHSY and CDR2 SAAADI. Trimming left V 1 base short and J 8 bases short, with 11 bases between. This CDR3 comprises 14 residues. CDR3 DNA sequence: TGCGCCAGCAGTGAGTTGTCGAGGGTGGAAAAACTGTTTTTT. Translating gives CASSELSRVEKLFF.

The CDR3 loop is CATSDQARSYGYTF. The DNA for the CDR3 is TGTGCCACCAGTGATCAGGCCAGAAGCTATGGCTACACCTTC. The chain combines TRBV24-1 with TRBJ1-2; D gene uncertain. The CDR3 spans 14 residues. Germline V lookup: CDR1 KGHDR, CDR2 SFDVKD. V lost 3 bases and J lost 4, with 11 bases in between.

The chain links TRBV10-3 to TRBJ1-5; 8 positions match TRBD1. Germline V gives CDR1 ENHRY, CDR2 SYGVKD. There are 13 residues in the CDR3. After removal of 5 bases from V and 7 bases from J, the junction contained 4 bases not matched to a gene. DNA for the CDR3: TGTGCCATCAGTCGACAGGGGTGGCAGCCCCAGCATTTT. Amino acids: CAISRQGWQPQHF.

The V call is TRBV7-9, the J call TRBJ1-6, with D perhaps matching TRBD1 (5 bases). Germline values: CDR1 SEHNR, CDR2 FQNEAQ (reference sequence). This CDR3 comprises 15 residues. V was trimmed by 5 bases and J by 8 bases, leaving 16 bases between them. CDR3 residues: CASSQSGKLHSPLHF. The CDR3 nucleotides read TGTGCCAGCAGCCAGTCAGGGAAGTTGCATTCACCCCTCCACTTT.

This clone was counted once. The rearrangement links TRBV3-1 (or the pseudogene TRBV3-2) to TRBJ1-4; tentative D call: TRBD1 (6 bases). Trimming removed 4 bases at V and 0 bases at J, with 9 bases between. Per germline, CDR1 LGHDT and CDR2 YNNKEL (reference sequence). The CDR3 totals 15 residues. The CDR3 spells CASSRNRATNEKLFF. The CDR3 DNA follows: TGTGCCAGCAGCCGGAACAGGGCAACTAATGAAAAACTGTTTTTT.

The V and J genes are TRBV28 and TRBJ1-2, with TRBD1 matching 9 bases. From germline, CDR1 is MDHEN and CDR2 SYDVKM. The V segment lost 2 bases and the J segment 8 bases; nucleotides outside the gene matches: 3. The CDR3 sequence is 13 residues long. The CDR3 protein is CASSLRQGEGYTF. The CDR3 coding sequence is TGTGCCAGCAGTTTACGACAGGGGGAAGGCTACACCTTC.

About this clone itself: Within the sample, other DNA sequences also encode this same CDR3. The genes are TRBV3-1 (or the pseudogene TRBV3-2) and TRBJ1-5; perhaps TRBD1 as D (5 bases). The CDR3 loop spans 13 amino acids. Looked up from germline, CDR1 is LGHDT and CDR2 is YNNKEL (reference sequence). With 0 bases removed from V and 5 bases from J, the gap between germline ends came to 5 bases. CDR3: CASSQDRDQPQHF. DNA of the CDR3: TGTGCCAGCAGCCAAGACAGGGATCAGCCCCAGCATTTT.

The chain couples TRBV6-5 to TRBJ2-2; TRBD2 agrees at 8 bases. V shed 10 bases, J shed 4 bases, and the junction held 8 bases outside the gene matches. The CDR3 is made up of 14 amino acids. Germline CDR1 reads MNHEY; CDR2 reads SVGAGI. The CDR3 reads CATLGAGGTGELFF. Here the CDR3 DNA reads TGTGCCACCCTCGGGGCGGGAGGCACCGGGGAGCTGTTTTTT.

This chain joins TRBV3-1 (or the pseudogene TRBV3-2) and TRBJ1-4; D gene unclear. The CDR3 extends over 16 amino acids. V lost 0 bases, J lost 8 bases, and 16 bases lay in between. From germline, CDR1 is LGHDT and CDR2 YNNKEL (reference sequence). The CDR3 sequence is CASSQDFMRVREKLFF. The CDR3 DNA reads TGTGCCAGCAGCCAAGATTTTATGCGGGTTAGGGAAAAACTGTTTTTT.

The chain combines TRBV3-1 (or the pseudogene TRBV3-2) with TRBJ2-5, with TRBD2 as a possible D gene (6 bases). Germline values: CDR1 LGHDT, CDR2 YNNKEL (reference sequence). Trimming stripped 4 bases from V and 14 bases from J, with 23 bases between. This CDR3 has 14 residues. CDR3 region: CASSPRVTAGLTYF. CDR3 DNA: TGTGCCAGCAGCCCCCGGGTCACTGCGGGGCTTACCTACTTC.

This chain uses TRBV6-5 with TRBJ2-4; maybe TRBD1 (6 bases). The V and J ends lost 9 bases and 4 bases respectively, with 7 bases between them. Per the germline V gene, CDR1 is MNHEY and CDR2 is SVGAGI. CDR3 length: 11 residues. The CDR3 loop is CASTGKNIQYF. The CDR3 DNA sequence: TGTGCCAGTACAGGGAAAAACATTCAGTACTTC.

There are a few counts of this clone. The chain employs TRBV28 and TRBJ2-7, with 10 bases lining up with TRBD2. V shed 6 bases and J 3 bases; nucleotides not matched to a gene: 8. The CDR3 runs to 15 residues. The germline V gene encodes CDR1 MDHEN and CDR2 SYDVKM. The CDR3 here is CASRATSGSLYEQYF. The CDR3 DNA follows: TGTGCCAGCAGAGCGACTAGCGGGTCTCTCTACGAGCAGTACTTC.

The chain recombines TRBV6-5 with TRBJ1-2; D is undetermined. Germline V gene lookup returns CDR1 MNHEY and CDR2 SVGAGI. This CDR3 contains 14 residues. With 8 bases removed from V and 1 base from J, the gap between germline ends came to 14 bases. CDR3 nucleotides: TGTGCCAGCGCGGGGAGATCTAGTAACTATGGCTACACCTTC. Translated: CASAGRSSNYGYTF.

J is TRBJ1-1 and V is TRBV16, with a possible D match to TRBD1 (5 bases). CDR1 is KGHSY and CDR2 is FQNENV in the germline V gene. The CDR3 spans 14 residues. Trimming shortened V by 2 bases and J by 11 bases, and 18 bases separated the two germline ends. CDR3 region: CASSQQHSAGGAFF. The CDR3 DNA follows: TGTGCCAGCAGCCAACAGCACAGTGCCGGGGGGGCTTTCTTT.

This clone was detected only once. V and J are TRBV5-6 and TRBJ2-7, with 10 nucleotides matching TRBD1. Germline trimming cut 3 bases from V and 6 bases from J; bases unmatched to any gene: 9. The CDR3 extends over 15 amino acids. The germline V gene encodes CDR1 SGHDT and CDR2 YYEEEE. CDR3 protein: CASSSRDRGSLEQYF. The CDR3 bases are TGTGCCAGCAGCTCGAGGGACAGGGGATCTCTCGAGCAGTACTTC.

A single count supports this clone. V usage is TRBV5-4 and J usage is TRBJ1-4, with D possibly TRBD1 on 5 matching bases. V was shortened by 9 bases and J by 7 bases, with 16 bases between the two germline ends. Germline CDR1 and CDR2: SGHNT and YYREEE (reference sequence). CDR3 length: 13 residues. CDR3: CATQTGLGEKLFF. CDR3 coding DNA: TGTGCCACTCAGACGGGACTGGGTGAAAAACTGTTTTTT.

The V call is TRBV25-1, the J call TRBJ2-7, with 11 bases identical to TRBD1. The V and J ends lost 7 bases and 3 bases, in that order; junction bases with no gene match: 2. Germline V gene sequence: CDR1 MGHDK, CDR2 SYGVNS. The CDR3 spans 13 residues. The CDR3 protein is CASTGTGGYEQYF. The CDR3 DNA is TGTGCCAGCACCGGGACAGGGGGCTACGAGCAGTACTTC.

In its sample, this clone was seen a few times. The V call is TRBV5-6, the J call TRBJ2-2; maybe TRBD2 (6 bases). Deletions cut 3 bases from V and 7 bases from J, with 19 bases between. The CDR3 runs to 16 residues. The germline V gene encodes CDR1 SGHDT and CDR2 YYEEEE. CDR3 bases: TGTGCCAGCAGCTCCGACAGCCGACGCGGGATCGGGGAGCTGTTTTTT. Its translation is CASSSDSRRGIGELFF.

CDR3 loop: CASSPHPSDSDGNTIYF. DNA of the CDR3: TGTGCCAGCAGCCCCCACCCATCCGACAGCGATGGAAACACCATATATTTT. The chain recombines TRBV3-1 (or the pseudogene TRBV3-2) with TRBJ1-3; the D gene is possibly TRBD1 (5 bases). Looked up from germline, CDR1 is LGHDT and CDR2 is YNNKEL (reference sequence). V lost 4 bases, J lost 3 bases, and 19 bases lay in between. The CDR3 extends over 17 amino acids.

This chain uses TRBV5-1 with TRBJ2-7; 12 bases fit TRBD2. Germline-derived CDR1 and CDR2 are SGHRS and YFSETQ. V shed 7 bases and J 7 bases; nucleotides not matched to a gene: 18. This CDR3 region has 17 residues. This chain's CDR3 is CASALVLAGGPSREQYF. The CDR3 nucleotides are TGCGCCAGCGCCTTGGTACTAGCGGGAGGTCCTTCGCGAGAGCAGTACTTC.

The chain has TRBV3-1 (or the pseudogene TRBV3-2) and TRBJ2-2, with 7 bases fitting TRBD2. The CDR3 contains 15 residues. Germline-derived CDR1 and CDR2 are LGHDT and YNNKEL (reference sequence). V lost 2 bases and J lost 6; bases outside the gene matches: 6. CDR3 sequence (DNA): TGTGCCAGCAGCCAACGGCGGGAGAGGGCCGGGGAGCTGTTTTTT. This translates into CASSQRRERAGELFF.

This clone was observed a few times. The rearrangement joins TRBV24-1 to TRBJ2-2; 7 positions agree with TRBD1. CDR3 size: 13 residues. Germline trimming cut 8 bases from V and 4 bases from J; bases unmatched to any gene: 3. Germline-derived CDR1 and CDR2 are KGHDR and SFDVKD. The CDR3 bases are TGTGCCACCACTGCAGGGGGCACCGGGGAGCTGTTTTTT. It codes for CATTAGGTGELFF.